These T cell receptor beta chains were read from a single sample in a study of cytomegalovirus exposure and HLA in healthy donors. Measured with immunoSEQ multiplex PCR; TCRdb has only the in-frame clones, and not every one. The sample holds about 270,000 clones, roughly two thirds seen once. Input material: PBMCs. The receptors stem from a female donor in good health and CMV-seronegative. Both conserved end residues are part of each CDR3. The order of the fields is CDR3 DNA, CDR3 protein, J gene, V gene, D gene, clone size. The D gene is left open where the match is weak. Only part of the rows carry a size: once, few, many, or a class if the clone is expanded.

TGTGCCAGCGGGACTAGCGGGAGAAATGAGCAGTTCTTC	CASGTSGRNEQFF	TRBJ2-1	TRBV6-1	TRBD2	.
TGTGCCACCACGCTAATGAAAGCTTTCTTT	CATTLMKAFF	TRBJ1-1	TRBV28	.	.
TGTGCCAGCAGTGAGGGCGGGCCTAGCTCCTACAATGAGCAGTTCTTC	CASSEGGPSSYNEQFF	TRBJ2-1	TRBV2	.	.
TGTGCCAGCAGGTACTACTCTCCAGTGGTAGATACGCAGTATTTT	CASRYYSPVVDTQYF	TRBJ2-3	TRBV5-4	.	.
TGTGCTAGCAGCTTAGGGGGGGGGTCCTACGAGCAGTACTTC	CASSLGGGSYEQYF	TRBJ2-7	TRBV7-7	.	.
TGTGCCAGCAGCGTAGGGGCGAACACTGAAGCTTTCTTT	CASSVGANTEAFF	TRBJ1-1	TRBV6-5	.	.
TGCGCCAGCAGCCAAGGCTCACCTCGGGGCTACACCTTC	CASSQGSPRGYTF	TRBJ1-2	TRBV4-1	.	.
TGTGCCAGCAGCTTTCGACAGGAGAGTAACTATGGCTACACCTTC	CASSFRQESNYGYTF	TRBJ1-2	TRBV7-8	.	.
TGTGCCAGCTCACCGGGACTAGCGAACACAGATACGCAGTATTTT	CASSPGLANTDTQYF	TRBJ2-3	TRBV18	TRBD2	.
TGTGCCAGCAGCTCCCTAGAGGAGCAGTACTTC	CASSSLEEQYF	TRBJ2-7	TRBV7-9	.	.
TGCGCCAGCAGCCAAGCCGGGACTAGTTTTGAGACCCAGTACTTC	CASSQAGTSFETQYF	TRBJ2-5	TRBV4-1	TRBD2	few
TGTGCCAGCAGCCGGCCGGGGACAGGTTCGAATGAGCAGTTCTTC	CASSRPGTGSNEQFF	TRBJ2-1	TRBV4-2	TRBD1	.
TGTGCCAGCAGCTTGCGGGATGGCTACACCTTC	CASSLRDGYTF	TRBJ1-2	TRBV5-8	.	.
TGTGCCAGCAGCTTTTCAGGGGGTAATGGCTACACCTTC	CASSFSGGNGYTF	TRBJ1-2	TRBV11-3	TRBD1	.
TGTGCCAGCAGCCCCAAAACCCCCACAAGGTGGGGCAACAATGAGCAGTTCTTC	CASSPKTPTRWGNNEQFF	TRBJ2-1	TRBV7-4	.	once
TGTGCCAGCAGCGTCAGGGGGTGGGACACCGGGGAGCTGTTTTTT	CASSVRGWDTGELFF	TRBJ2-2	TRBV9	TRBD1	once
TGTGCCAGCAGCGTGACTAGCGGAAACAATGAGCAGTTCTTC	CASSVTSGNNEQFF	TRBJ2-1	TRBV9	TRBD2	.
TGCGCCAGCAGCCCCCCCACAGGGGTTCACAACGAGCAGTACTTC	CASSPPTGVHNEQYF	TRBJ2-7	TRBV5-1	TRBD1	.
TGTGCCAGCAGCTTAGGGCTAGCGGGAGTGGGTTCCTACAATGAGCAGTTCTTC	CASSLGLAGVGSYNEQFF	TRBJ2-1	TRBV5-4	TRBD2	.
TGCGCCAGCAGCCAAGACTGGGTACAGGTCTCCCTGGGGCAGCCCCAGCATTTT	CASSQDWVQVSLGQPQHF	TRBJ1-5	TRBV4-1	.	.
TGTGCCAGTAGTATGGCGCGGGGCTCCTACGAGCAGTACTTC	CASSMARGSYEQYF	TRBJ2-7	TRBV19	.	.
TGTGCCAGCAGCTCGTACGGGGTGAATCAGCCCCAGCATTTT	CASSSYGVNQPQHF	TRBJ1-5	TRBV5-6	.	.
TGTGCCAGCAGCTTTGGTGTGGGGGAGGGCCCTCGGAGTGAGCAGTTCTTC	CASSFGVGEGPRSEQFF	TRBJ2-1	TRBV5-6	TRBD2	.
TGTGCCAGCAGTGATGGGGGGGGAGGAGGGGCAGATACGCAGTATTTT	CASSDGGGGGADTQYF	TRBJ2-3	TRBV6-1	TRBD2	few
TGTGCCAGCACTCCGAACAGAAACGTTGGCGAGCAGTACTTC	CASTPNRNVGEQYF	TRBJ2-7	TRBV2	.	.
TGTGCCACCGCTAGCGGGGATATGAACACCGGGGAGCTGTTTTTT	CATASGDMNTGELFF	TRBJ2-2	TRBV10-3	TRBD2	.
TGTGCCATCAGTGAGGAGCGCCCTAATGAAAAACTGTTTTTT	CAISEERPNEKLFF	TRBJ1-4	TRBV10-3	.	.
TGCAGCGTTGACGACAGGGGAGCCTCGAACACTGAAGCTTTCTTT	CSVDDRGASNTEAFF	TRBJ1-1	TRBV29-1	TRBD1	few
TGTGCCAGCAGTCCGGGACAGAACTACGAGCAGTACTTC	CASSPGQNYEQYF	TRBJ2-7	TRBV27	TRBD1	.
TGTGCCATCAGTCCGGGACAGGGGGCTCGGGAGCAGTTCTTC	CAISPGQGAREQFF	TRBJ2-1	TRBV10-3	TRBD1	.
TGTGCCACCAGCAGAGATGGTCGGGGAGGGGACTCCTACGAGCAGTACTTC	CATSRDGRGGDSYEQYF	TRBJ2-7	TRBV15	TRBD2	.
TGCGCCAGCAGCTCCCGACAGGGAGCCTACGAGCAGTACTTC	CASSSRQGAYEQYF	TRBJ2-7	TRBV5-1	TRBD1	.
TGTGCCAGCAGCATAGACAGGCCCTCTGGAAACACCATATATTTT	CASSIDRPSGNTIYF	TRBJ1-3	TRBV7-8	.	.
TGTGCCAGCAGTTACCTGCCCGGGGTGGGCACTGAAGCTTTCTTT	CASSYLPGVGTEAFF	TRBJ1-1	TRBV6-5	.	.
TGTTCCAGCAGCTCTGCGCGCAGGGAAGGGGACAATGAGCAGTTCTTC	CSSSSARREGDNEQFF	TRBJ2-1	TRBV7-9	.	.
TGTGCCAGTAAAGGTAAGGGGGAGCCTCAATCCACAGATACGCAGTATTTT	CASKGKGEPQSTDTQYF	TRBJ2-3	TRBV19	.	.
TGTGCCAGCAGTTATTTCAGGGGTAACTATGGCTACACCTTC	CASSYFRGNYGYTF	TRBJ1-2	TRBV6-5	.	.
TGTGCCAGCAGCCCCGGAGACTACTATGGCTACACCTTC	CASSPGDYYGYTF	TRBJ1-2	TRBV5-5	.	.
TGTGCCAGCAGGTCGACGGGAGTTGACTATGGCTACACCTTC	CASRSTGVDYGYTF	TRBJ1-2	TRBV2	.	.
TGCGCCAGCAGCTTGGGGGACAGGGAGAGTACAGATACGCAGTATTTT	CASSLGDRESTDTQYF	TRBJ2-3	TRBV5-1	TRBD1	few
TGTGCCAGCTCACCGGTAGTTGGGAGCTCCTACGAGCAGTACTTC	CASSPVVGSSYEQYF	TRBJ2-7	TRBV18	.	.
TGTGCCAGCAGCGAACAGGGATCATACACCGGGGAGCTGTTTTTT	CASSEQGSYTGELFF	TRBJ2-2	TRBV7-6	.	.
TGTGCCACCGGACAGGGGGCGAGCATTCAGTACTTC	CATGQGASIQYF	TRBJ2-4	TRBV15	TRBD1	.